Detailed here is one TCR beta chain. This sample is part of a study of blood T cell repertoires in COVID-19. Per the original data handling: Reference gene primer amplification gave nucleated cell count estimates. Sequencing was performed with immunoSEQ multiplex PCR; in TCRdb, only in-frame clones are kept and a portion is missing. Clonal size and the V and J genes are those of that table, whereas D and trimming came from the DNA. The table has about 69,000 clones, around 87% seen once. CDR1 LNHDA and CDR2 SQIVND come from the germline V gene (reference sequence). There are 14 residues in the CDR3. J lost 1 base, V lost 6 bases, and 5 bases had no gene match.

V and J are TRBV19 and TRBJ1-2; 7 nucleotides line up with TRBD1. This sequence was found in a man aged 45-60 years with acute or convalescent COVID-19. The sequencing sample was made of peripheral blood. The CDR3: CASSRQGLNYGYTF. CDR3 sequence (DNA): TGTGCCAGTAGCCGACAGGGCCTTAACTATGGCTACACCTTC.